This is a list of T cell receptor beta chains from one sample in a study of blood T cell repertoires in COVID-19. Generated by immunoSEQ multiplex PCR, the TCRdb table keeps only in-frame clones and is missing some. The data contain about 220,000 clones, 80% to 90% of them singletons. The specimen sequenced was PBMCs or T cells enriched from blood (not recorded which). The receptors shown here come from a woman between 18 and 29 years old in a cohort exposed to, infected with or recovered from COVID-19 (not recorded which). Each CDR3 is given with its conserved first and last residue. D genes are given only for firm matches. Not all rows give a size; the values are once, few, many and, for expanded clones, a class.

clone_size | j_call | cdr3_length | v_call | d_call | cdr3_nt | cdr3_aa
many | TRBJ1-2 | 13 | TRBV6-5 | - | TGTGCCAGCAGTTACGCGCAGGGAAGGGGCTACACCTTC | CASSYAQGRGYTF
once | TRBJ2-7 | 12 | TRBV28 | TRBD1 | TGTGCCAGCAGACAGGGGGTCTACGAGCAGTACTTC | CASRQGVYEQYF
- | TRBJ2-1 | 13 | TRBV7-3 | TRBD2 | TGTGCCAGCAGTTTTACTAGCGACAATGAGCAGTTCTTC | CASSFTSDNEQFF
- | TRBJ1-6 | 15 | TRBV6-5 | TRBD1 | TGTGCCAGCAGAGCGGGACAGGGGGATAATTCACCCCTCCACTTT | CASRAGQGDNSPLHF
- | TRBJ1-2 | 11 | TRBV20-1 | - | TGCAGTGCTGGGGGGGGATATGGCTACACCTTC | CSAGGGYGYTF
- | TRBJ1-6 | 15 | TRBV6-1 | TRBD1 | TGTGCCAGCAGTGACGGACAGGGAGGCAATTCACCCCTCCACTTT | CASSDGQGGNSPLHF
- | TRBJ2-2 | 13 | TRBV7-3 | - | TGTGCCAGCGGGACATACAACACCGGGGAGCTGTTTTTT | CASGTYNTGELFF
- | TRBJ2-2 | 14 | TRBV4-1 | - | TGCGCCAGCAGCCGGGGGGCGAACACCGGGGAGCTGTTTTTT | CASSRGANTGELFF
- | TRBJ2-5 | 14 | TRBV10-3 | TRBD2 | TGTGCCATCAATGAGAGGGGAGGGCAAGAGACCCAGTACTTC | CAINERGGQETQYF
- | TRBJ1-2 | 15 | TRBV7-2 | - | TGTGCCAGCAGCCTCCACAGTGCGGGAGGCGATGGCTACACCTTC | CASSLHSAGGDGYTF
- | TRBJ2-5 | 17 | TRBV2 | TRBD2 | TGTGCCAGCAGTGAGGGGACTAGCGGGGGGGCCCGGGAGACCCAGTACTTC | CASSEGTSGGARETQYF
- | TRBJ2-5 | 15 | TRBV29-1 | - | TGCAGCGTTGAAGCGAGCAGGGTACTCGGGGAGACCCAGTACTTC | CSVEASRVLGETQYF
- | TRBJ1-3 | 16 | TRBV7-9 | TRBD1 | TGTGCCAGCAGGCCATCAGACAGGGTCTCTGGAAACACCATATATTTT | CASRPSDRVSGNTIYF
- | TRBJ2-1 | 15 | TRBV11-2 | - | TGTGCCAGCAGCTTAGGCGCTGCTTACTACAATGAGCAGTTCTTC | CASSLGAAYYNEQFF
- | TRBJ1-2 | 13 | TRBV14 | - | TGTGCCAGCAGCCAGGGAGCTAACTATGGCTACACCTTC | CASSQGANYGYTF
- | TRBJ2-1 | 15 | TRBV19 | TRBD2 | TGTGCCAGTAGTAGCCTAGCGGGCATCTACAATGAGCAGTTCTTC | CASSSLAGIYNEQFF
few | TRBJ1-5 | 14 | TRBV19 | - | TGTGCCAGTAGACCGGGACTTAGCAATCAGCCCCAGCATTTT | CASRPGLSNQPQHF
- | TRBJ1-2 | 14 | TRBV7-2 | TRBD1 | TGTGCCAGCAGCCCCTGGACAGGACCTATAGGCTACACCTTC | CASSPWTGPIGYTF
- | TRBJ2-1 | 14 | TRBV6-5 | - | TGTGCCAGCAGTTACTCGCTAGCGACGAATGAGCAGTTCTTC | CASSYSLATNEQFF
few | TRBJ2-1 | 15 | TRBV7-9 | TRBD2 | TGTGCCAGCAGCCAAACTAGCGGGAGAACCAATGAGCAGTTCTTC | CASSQTSGRTNEQFF
- | TRBJ1-6 | 17 | TRBV3-1/TRBV3-2 | - | TGTGCCAGCAGCCAAGAGGCCGGGTACTTATATAATTCACCCCTCCACTTT | CASSQEAGYLYNSPLHF
few | TRBJ2-6 | 18 | TRBV27 | TRBD1 | TGTGCATCCGGCCGTGGACAGGGAAACCCCTCTGGGGCCAACGTCCTGACTTTC | CASGRGQGNPSGANVLTF
- | TRBJ1-2 | 12 | TRBV29-1 | - | TGCAGCGTTGAAGACGGAGGTGGAGGCTACACCTTC | CSVEDGGGGYTF
few | TRBJ2-1 | 15 | TRBV18 | TRBD2 | TGTGCCAGCTCACCACCGGGACTAGCGTTGAATGAGCAGTTCTTC | CASSPPGLALNEQFF
- | TRBJ2-1 | 16 | TRBV11-3 | - | TGTGCCAGCAGCTTAAAGTACAGGGTTGGAGGCAATGAGCAGTTCTTC | CASSLKYRVGGNEQFF
- | TRBJ2-7 | 13 | TRBV6-2/TRBV6-3 | TRBD2 | TGTGCCAGCAGCCTAGCGGGTACCTACGAGCAGTACTTC | CASSLAGTYEQYF
- | TRBJ1-1 | 12 | TRBV19 | - | TGTGCCAGTAGCCAAGGGGACACTGAAGCTTTCTTT | CASSQGDTEAFF
- | TRBJ1-1 | 12 | TRBV29-1 | - | TGCAGCGTTGATCAGGGTTTGAGGGAAGCTTTCTTT | CSVDQGLREAFF
- | TRBJ1-2 | 13 | TRBV9 | - | TGTGCCAGCAGCCCAGACAGCAACTATGGCTACACCTTC | CASSPDSNYGYTF
few | TRBJ1-4 | 14 | TRBV18 | TRBD1 | TGTGCCAGCTCACCGGGACAGGGAAATGAAAAACTGTTTTTT | CASSPGQGNEKLFF
- | TRBJ2-1 | 14 | TRBV13 | - | TGTGCCAGCAGCTTAAGCGGAGTTGGGAATGAGCAGTTCTTC | CASSLSGVGNEQFF
- | TRBJ1-3 | 16 | TRBV5-1 | - | TGCGCCAGCAGCTTCGGAAGGATACAGGTTGGAAACACCATATATTTT | CASSFGRIQVGNTIYF
once | TRBJ2-3 | 13 | TRBV19 | - | TGTGCCAGTACGGCCCAGGCGGGAGATACGCAGTATTTT | CASTAQAGDTQYF
- | TRBJ1-1 | 18 | TRBV30 | TRBD1 | TGTGCCTGGACCCTACCACAGGGGGCAGCACAGATGAACACTGAAGCTTTCTTT | CAWTLPQGAAQMNTEAFF
- | TRBJ2-1 | 16 | TRBV5-1 | - | TGCGCCAGCAGCTTGGGGGACTCTAGCTCCTACAATGAGCAGTTCTTC | CASSLGDSSSYNEQFF
- | TRBJ1-2 | 15 | TRBV9 | TRBD1 | TGTGCCAGCAGCGCCCGAGGGACAGGGGGCGGAGGCTACACCTTC | CASSARGTGGGGYTF
once | TRBJ1-5 | 14 | TRBV19 | - | TGTGCCAGTAGCCGTACTGGGGGGGATCAGCCCCAGCATTTT | CASSRTGGDQPQHF
- | TRBJ1-3 | 12 | TRBV27 | TRBD1 | TGTGCCAGCGGATCCCCCTCCGGGACAGTGCATTTT | CASGSPSGTVHF
- | TRBJ1-6 | 13 | TRBV29-1 | - | TGCAGCGTTGAAGATGGGGCAGATTCACCCCTCCACTTT | CSVEDGADSPLHF
- | TRBJ2-1 | 13 | TRBV27 | - | TGTGCCAGCAGTTTATTAAGGGGGAGTGAGCAGTTCTTC | CASSLLRGSEQFF
- | TRBJ2-2 | 15 | TRBV18 | TRBD1 | TGTGCCAGCTCAAAAGACAGGGGGCGAACCGGGGAGCTGTTTTTT | CASSKDRGRTGELFF
- | TRBJ2-3 | 13 | TRBV2 | - | TGTGCCAGCAGTGGCAGGGTTGCAGATACGCAGTATTTT | CASSGRVADTQYF
- | TRBJ1-2 | 14 | TRBV28 | - | TGTGCCAGCAGTTTAAGCTCGCGGGGGTCTCACTACACCTTC | CASSLSSRGSHYTF
- | TRBJ2-1 | 15 | TRBV11-1 | - | TGTGCCAGCAGCTTGGGCGGCCGGCGGGTATATGAGCAGTTCTTC | CASSLGGRRVYEQFF
- | TRBJ1-6 | 18 | TRBV5-5 | TRBD1 | TGTGCCAGCAGCTTGGAAGACGGCAGGGGGCCTTTAAATTCACCCCTCCACTTT | CASSLEDGRGPLNSPLHF
- | TRBJ2-7 | 18 | TRBV27 | TRBD2 | TGTGCCAGCAGGAATTTAAGGACTAGCGTATTTGAGAACGTCGAGCAGTACTTC | CASRNLRTSVFENVEQYF